One sample yielded the 18 T cell receptor beta chains listed below, sequenced in a study of blood T cell repertoires in COVID-19. The table came from immunoSEQ multiplex PCR; TCRdb's copy has only in-frame clones and leaves some out. The sample contains more than 150,000 clones, roughly nine tenths of which appear only once. Sequenced material: peripheral blood. Receptors originate from a man aged 18 to 29 with acute or convalescent COVID-19.

The J gene is TRBJ2-2, the V gene TRBV5-5; 8 bases are shared with TRBD1. CDR1 is SGHKS, CDR2 YYEKEE, per germline (reference sequence). The ends lost 6 bases at V and 7 bases at J; junction bases unmatched: 8. The CDR3 spans 14 residues. The CDR3 coding sequence is TGTGCCAGCATCCCAGGGGGCGCCTTCGGGGAGCTGTTTTTT. As protein: CASIPGGAFGELFF.

The chain has TRBV6-6 and TRBJ1-5; 8 bases are shared with TRBD1. V lost 6 bases to trimming and J lost 4 bases; unmatched junction nucleotides: 2. The length of the CDR3 is 13 residues. Germline loops: CDR1 MNHNY, CDR2 SVGAGI (reference sequence). The CDR3 region is CASRDRDNQPQHF. CDR3 DNA: TGTGCCAGCAGGGACAGGGATAATCAGCCCCAGCATTTT.

The V call is TRBV7-3, the J call TRBJ2-3; D may be TRBD2 (6 bases). V lost 5 bases and J 4 bases, leaving 16 bases between the germline ends. The germline V gene encodes CDR1 SGHTA and CDR2 FQGTGA. The CDR3 sequence is 15 residues long. CDR3 DNA sequence: TGTGCCAGCAGCCGTGCGCGGGGAGTATCAGATACGCAGTATTTT. Protein: CASSRARGVSDTQYF.

The rearrangement joins TRBV6-5 to TRBJ1-5; no clear D. V gave up 6 bases and J gave up 2 bases, with 8 bases separating them. The CDR3 totals 13 residues. Germline V gene data show CDR1 as MNHEY and CDR2 as SVGAGI. In DNA form, the CDR3 reads TGTGCCAGCAGGGCCCTTGGCAATCAGCCCCAGCATTTT. Translated: CASRALGNQPQHF.

The chain recombines TRBV2 with TRBJ1-4; D uncertain. The CDR3 is made up of 14 amino acids. The V and J ends lost 6 bases and 0 bases respectively, with 8 bases between them. Looked up from germline, CDR1 is SNHLY and CDR2 is FYNNEI. CDR3 DNA: TGTGCCAGCAGGACGACATCAACTAATGAAAAACTGTTTTTT. Its translation: CASRTTSTNEKLFF. The full variable domain, with the rest looked up from reference TRBV2 and TRBJ1-4, is EPEVTQTPSHQVTQMGQEVILRCVPISNHLYFYWYRQILGQKVEFLVSFYNNEISEKSEIFDDQFSVERPDGSNFTLKIRSTKLEDSAMYFCASRTTSTNEKLFFGSGTQLSVL.

The chain has TRBV5-8 and TRBJ2-1; weak D call: TRBD1 (6 bases). The germline V gene encodes CDR1 SGHTS and CDR2 YDEGEE. CDR3 length equals 16 residues. Deletions cut 4 bases from V and 9 bases from J, with 23 bases between. The CDR3 region has the DNA TGTGCCAGCAGCCCTGAGGGCCAGGGGCCCGCAGGTGAGCAGTTCTTC. Protein: CASSPEGQGPAGEQFF.

This chain joins TRBV5-1 and TRBJ1-5; TRBD1 might be the D (6 bases). The ends were cut back, 4 bases at V and 4 bases at J, with 9 bases in the middle. From germline, CDR1 is SGHRS and CDR2 YFSETQ. This CDR3 region has 13 residues. This CDR3 is CASSKDSNQPQHF. CDR3 in DNA: TGCGCCAGCAGCAAGGACAGTAATCAGCCCCAGCATTTT.

The genes are TRBV7-8 and TRBJ1-4; TRBD1 matches at 9 bases. This CDR3 is 14 amino acids long. Per the germline V gene, CDR1 is SGHVS and CDR2 is FQNEAQ. V dropped 5 bases and J dropped 6; count of bases not matched to a gene: 4. CDR3 bases: TGTGCCAGCAGCCTCCGGGACAGGGATGAAAAACTGTTTTTT. This sequence encodes CASSLRDRDEKLFF.

The chain is built from TRBV10-3 and TRBJ1-2; 8 bases map to TRBD1. This CDR3 is 15 amino acids long. Germline-derived CDR1 and CDR2 are ENHRY and SYGVKD. Losses at the gene ends were 2 bases for V and 4 bases for J; bases not matched to a gene: 6. The CDR3 DNA is TGTGCCATCAGTGAGAGTGACAGGGGCCCCTATGGCTACACCTTC. Protein: CAISESDRGPYGYTF.

V gene TRBV7-3 combines with J gene TRBJ2-3, with TRBD1 matching over 10 bases. Germline CDR1 reads SGHTA; CDR2 reads FQGTGA. The CDR3 runs 15 residues. V trimming: 5 bases; J trimming: 4 bases; junction bases outside the gene matches: 6. This CDR3 is CASSPGQGGADTQYF. The DNA for the CDR3 is TGTGCCAGCAGCCCAGGACAGGGGGGTGCAGATACGCAGTATTTT.

The V gene is TRBV5-1, the J gene TRBJ2-7; 12 nucleotides match TRBD1. Germline V lookup: CDR1 SGHRS, CDR2 YFSETQ. The CDR3 has 15 amino acids. The ends lost 2 bases at V and 2 bases at J; junction bases unmatched: 2. CDR3 in DNA: TGCGCCAGCAGCTTCCGGGACAGGGGGCCCTACGAGCAGTACTTC. Translation: CASSFRDRGPYEQYF.

This chain connects TRBV28 to TRBJ1-3; D is possibly TRBD1 (5 bases). This CDR3 contains 15 residues. Looked up from germline, CDR1 is MDHEN and CDR2 is SYDVKM. Trimming cost V 6 bases and J 3 bases, with 15 bases left between them. For the CDR3, the DNA is TGTGCCAGCAGCAAGCGTGGGGCTGGTGGAAACACCATATATTTT. Residues: CASSKRGAGGNTIYF.

The chain links TRBV6-1 to TRBJ1-2; perhaps TRBD1 as D (5 bases). This CDR3 has 14 residues. The V gene's germline CDR1 is MNHNS and CDR2 SASEGT. V shed 0 bases and J shed 5 bases, with 10 bases lying between them. CDR3 region: CASSEAGAGYGYTF. Written as DNA, the CDR3 is TGTGCCAGCAGTGAAGCAGGGGCAGGGTATGGCTACACCTTC.

The rearrangement joins TRBV5-1 to TRBJ2-1, with 8 positions matching TRBD1. There are 12 residues in the CDR3. Germline V CDR1 and CDR2: SGHRS, YFSETQ. J gave up 9 bases and V 4 bases, and 3 bases lay outside the gene matches. The CDR3 here is CASSHGQGEQFF. The CDR3 region has the DNA TGCGCCAGCAGCCACGGACAGGGTGAGCAGTTCTTC.

The chain carries TRBV19 and TRBJ2-3; 10 bases line up with TRBD2. CDR1 and CDR2 (germline): LNHDA, SQIVND (reference sequence). The CDR3 has 17 residues. Losses at the gene ends were 4 bases for V and 3 bases for J; bases not matched to a gene: 10. Here the CDR3 reads CASSRLPSGGRTDTQYF. Written as DNA, the CDR3 is TGTGCCAGTAGTAGGCTCCCTAGCGGGGGTAGAACAGATACGCAGTATTTT.

This clone was detected only a few times. The chain combines TRBV6-5 with TRBJ1-6, with D unresolved. The CDR3 extends over 15 amino acids. V lost 1 base, J lost 4 bases, and 8 bases lay in between. CDR1 and CDR2 (germline): MNHEY, SVGAGI. The CDR3 sequence: CASSYFTKYNSPLHF. DNA for the CDR3: TGTGCCAGCAGTTACTTTACAAAATATAATTCACCCCTCCACTTT.

The chain recombines TRBV9 with TRBJ2-5, with TRBD2 matching 7 bases. J was trimmed by 4 bases and V by 3 bases; bases with no gene match: 6. This CDR3 spans 14 amino acids. Germline V gene data show CDR1 as SGDLS and CDR2 as YYNGEE. In nucleotides, the CDR3 is TGTGCCAGCAGCGCGGGACTACAAAGAGAGACCCAGTACTTC. Its protein is CASSAGLQRETQYF.

The rearrangement links TRBV9 to TRBJ2-3, with 11 nucleotides matching TRBD2. The junction had 14 bases not matched to a gene; V was cut back by 4 bases and J by 4 bases. Germline CDR1 reads SGDLS; CDR2 reads YYNGEE. The CDR3 is 18 residues long. CDR3 coding DNA: TGTGCCAGCAGCCCCGTAGCGGGGGGGCCAAGAGTGTCAGATACGCAGTATTTT. This codes for CASSPVAGGPRVSDTQYF.